One sample yielded the 21 T cell receptor beta chains listed below, sequenced in a study of shared clonotypes between healthy human individuals. Naive CD8 cells lacked CD45RO and underwent positive selection for CCR7, leaving out terminally differentiated effector memory CD45RA+ cells. Here immunoSEQ multiplex PCR was the method, and the copy in TCRdb shows in-frame clones only, minus some. This sample yields 550,000 to 650,000 clones, of which 95% to 96% are seen a single time; about 0.12% belongs to the top ten. The material sequenced was naive CD8+ T cells sorted from blood. These TCRs come from a woman between 25 and 40 years old in good health.

The V and J genes are TRBV27 and TRBJ2-1; 12 nucleotides line up with TRBD2. This CDR3 comprises 15 residues. The ends lost 2 bases at V and 8 bases at J; junction bases unmatched: 4. The germline V gene encodes CDR1 MNHEY and CDR2 SMNVEV (reference sequence). CDR3: CASSLVTSGSYEQFF. DNA of the CDR3: TGTGCCAGCAGTTTAGTGACTAGCGGGAGCTATGAGCAGTTCTTC.

The chain carries TRBV7-9 and TRBJ2-1, with D perhaps being TRBD1 or TRBD2 (6 bases each). The CDR3 runs to 12 residues. Trimming cost V 5 bases and J 10 bases, with 12 bases left between them. In germline, CDR1 is SEHNR, CDR2 FQNEAQ (reference sequence). CDR3 DNA: TGTGCCAGCAGCCTCAAAGGGGGGGAGCAGTTCTTC. This sequence encodes CASSLKGGEQFF.

The chain joins TRBV2 to TRBJ1-3; D call uncertain. The V gene's germline CDR1 is SNHLY and CDR2 FYNNEI. V lost 4 bases, J lost 2 bases, and 15 bases lay in between. CDR3 size: 16 residues. The CDR3 DNA sequence: TGTGCCAGCAGTGGAACCCGCCGGGGTGCTGGAAACACCATATATTTT. As protein: CASSGTRRGAGNTIYF. Full variable domain (rest looked up from reference TRBV2 and TRBJ1-3): EPEVTQTPSHQVTQMGQEVILRCVPISNHLYFYWYRQILGQKVEFLVSFYNNEISEKSEIFDDQFSVERPDGSNFTLKIRSTKLEDSAMYFCASSGTRRGAGNTIYFGEGSWLTVV.

The gene calls are TRBV6-6 and TRBJ2-1, with D possibly TRBD2 on 6 matching bases. V dropped 6 bases and J dropped 5 bases, with 20 bases sitting between them. Germline-derived CDR1 and CDR2 are MNHNY and SVGAGI (reference sequence). The CDR3 extends over 16 amino acids. In nucleotides, the CDR3 is TGTGCCAGCAGAGACCCCCGGGAGCGGTTCGACAATGAGCAGTTCTTC. This sequence encodes CASRDPRERFDNEQFF.

The genes are TRBV7-2 and TRBJ2-7; D uncertain. V dropped 6 bases and J dropped 1 base, with 10 bases sitting between them. This CDR3 has 13 amino acids. The germline CDR1 and CDR2 sequences are SGHTA and FQGNSA. CDR3 sequence: CASSFGESYEQYF. DNA of the CDR3: TGTGCCAGCAGTTTTGGGGAATCCTACGAGCAGTACTTC. Full variable domain (remainder filled in from reference TRBV7-2 and TRBJ2-7): GAGVSQSPSNKVTEKGKDVELRCDPISGHTALYWYRQSLGQGLEFLIYFQGNSAPDKSGLPSDRFSAERTGGSVSTLTIQRTQQEDSAVYLCASSFGESYEQYFGPGTRLTVT.

The chain has TRBV5-1 and TRBJ2-2; D is unresolved. Germline loops: CDR1 SGHRS, CDR2 YFSETQ. The CDR3 length is 13 residues. V lost 0 bases to trimming and J lost 6 bases, with 6 bases between them. The CDR3 is CASSLVLSGELFF. The CDR3 bases are TGCGCCAGCAGCTTGGTGCTGTCCGGGGAGCTGTTTTTT.

V and J are TRBV25-1 and TRBJ1-2; weak D call: TRBD1 (5 bases). Trimming left V 1 base short and J 6 bases short, with 12 bases between. Germline V lookup: CDR1 MGHDK, CDR2 SYGVNS. The CDR3 length is 14 residues. The CDR3 protein is CASSESGGYHGYTF. CDR3 DNA sequence: TGTGCCAGCAGTGAATCCGGGGGGTACCATGGCTACACCTTC.

CDR3 in DNA: TGTGCCAGCAGACCTTTATATCTTGCGGTCCAAGAGACCCAGTACTTC. Its protein is CASRPLYLAVQETQYF. V gene TRBV27 combines with J gene TRBJ2-5; no clear D gene. The CDR3 is made up of 16 amino acids. Germline V lookup: CDR1 MNHEY, CDR2 SMNVEV (reference sequence). Deletions cut 6 bases from V and 1 base from J, with 18 bases between.

V gene TRBV19 combines with J gene TRBJ2-7, with D possibly being TRBD1 or TRBD2 (5 bases each). The germline gives CDR1 LNHDA, CDR2 SQIVND (reference sequence). The ends were cut back, 9 bases at V and 0 bases at J, with 12 bases in the middle. This CDR3 has 13 residues. Written as DNA, the CDR3 is TGTGCCAGCCGGGACGACTACTCCTACGAGCAGTACTTC. The encoded protein is CASRDDYSYEQYF.

Notes on this clone: Different DNA sequences within this sample yield the same CDR3. The gene calls are TRBV7-6 and TRBJ2-2, with unresolved D. CDR1 is SGHVS and CDR2 is FNYEAQ in the germline V gene. The CDR3 sequence is 14 residues long. Trimming left V 1 base short and J 0 bases short, with 3 bases between. The CDR3 coding sequence is TGTGCCAGCAGCTTAGGGGCGAACACCGGGGAGCTGTTTTTT. This translates into CASSLGANTGELFF.

A single count supports this clone. V is TRBV5-8 and J is TRBJ1-2; 7 nucleotides match TRBD1. V shed 0 bases, J shed 7 bases, and the junction held 6 bases outside the gene matches. In germline, CDR1 is SGHTS, CDR2 YDEGEE. The CDR3 totals 14 residues. The CDR3 nucleotides are TGTGCCAGCAGCTTGGTGGGGACAGCCCTTGGCTACACCTTC. Its protein product is CASSLVGTALGYTF.

With regard to this clone: Its ends do not fully match the called genes, so a read error is possible. V gene TRBV7-9 combines with J gene TRBJ1-4; weak D call: TRBD1 (5 bases). Germline loops: CDR1 SEHNR, CDR2 FQNEAQ (reference sequence). The CDR3 runs to 16 residues. The CDR3 nucleotides read TGTGCCAGCAGCTTAGAAGGCGGCAGGGCTAACGAAAAACTGTTTTTT. As protein: CASSLEGGRANEKLFF.

The CDR3 DNA sequence: TGTGCCAGCATTCAAGTACAGGGCAATCAGCCCCAGCATTTT. This codes for CASIQVQGNQPQHF. The chain employs TRBV2 and TRBJ1-5, with a weak D call TRBD1 (5 bases). V was clipped by 7 bases and J by 2 bases, with 12 bases between them. CDR1 and CDR2 from the germline V gene are SNHLY and FYNNEI. The CDR3 length is 14 residues.

A word on this clone: The junction departs from germline at one end; a sequencing error may be responsible. The V gene is TRBV6-4, the J gene TRBJ1-1; D is uncertain. CDR3 length equals 13 residues. CDR1 is MRHNA and CDR2 is SNTAGT in the germline V gene. The CDR3 loop is CASSDLTNSEAFF. Here the CDR3 DNA reads TGTGCCAGCAGTGACTTGACAAACAGTGAAGCTTTCTTT.

The V and J genes are TRBV7-9 and TRBJ1-1; TRBD1 matches 10 bases. The CDR3 spans 16 residues. V lost 5 bases to trimming and J lost 2 bases; unmatched junction nucleotides: 8. The germline gives CDR1 SEHNR, CDR2 FQNEAQ (reference sequence). The CDR3 loop is CASSPWDRGPNTEAFF. DNA for the CDR3: TGTGCCAGCAGCCCTTGGGACAGGGGTCCTAACACTGAAGCTTTCTTT. Variable domain in full (rest from reference TRBV7-9 and TRBJ1-1): DTGVSQNPRHKITKRGQNVTFRCDPISEHNRLYWYRQTLGQGPEFLTYFQNEAQLEKSRLLSDRFSAERPKGSFSTLEIQRTEQGDSAMYLCASSPWDRGPNTEAFFGQGTRLTVV.

This clone was seen a handful of times. This chain joins TRBV6-5 and TRBJ1-2; TRBD1 is a possible D gene (5 bases). Germline V gives CDR1 MNHEY, CDR2 SVGAGI. V was trimmed by 7 bases and J by 7 bases, leaving 19 bases between them. The CDR3 contains 14 residues. CDR3 sequence reads: CASKIPGTPVGYTF. The CDR3 DNA is TGTGCCAGCAAAATCCCGGGGACGCCGGTTGGCTACACCTTC.

This chain's CDR3 is CASSQDKLRWGQLNRNSPLHF. In DNA form, the CDR3 reads TGCGCCAGCAGCCAAGATAAATTGCGTTGGGGACAGTTAAATCGGAATTCACCCCTCCACTTT. The rearrangement joins TRBV4-1 to TRBJ1-6, with 7 bases that match TRBD1. The CDR3 has 21 residues. In germline, CDR1 is MGHRA, CDR2 YSYEKL. Trimming at V came to 0 bases and at J to 7 bases, leaving 21 bases not matched to a gene.

The gene calls are TRBV28 and TRBJ2-1; 9 nucleotides line up with TRBD2. With V trimmed by 5 bases and J by 6 bases, 8 bases remained unmatched. Per germline, CDR1 MDHEN and CDR2 SYDVKM. The CDR3 runs 15 residues. CDR3 nucleotide sequence: TGTGCCAGCAGTCCGACTAGCGGCCTTTTCAATGAGCAGTTCTTC. Translated, it gives CASSPTSGLFNEQFF.

To note about this clone: In the same sample, other DNA sequences code for this CDR3. The genes are TRBV27 and TRBJ2-7; 7 nucleotides align to TRBD1. V gave up 6 bases and J gave up 1 base; unmatched junction bases: 3. CDR1 and CDR2 (germline): MNHEY, SMNVEV (reference sequence). The CDR3 loop spans 13 amino acids. CDR3 amino acids: CASSHRGSYEQYF. CDR3 nucleotide sequence: TGTGCCAGCAGCCACAGGGGATCCTACGAGCAGTACTTC.

The chain uses TRBV5-1 and TRBJ2-7, with 13 bases matching TRBD2. The V gene end was trimmed by 5 bases and the J gene end by 2 bases; junction bases not matched to a gene: 1. Germline loops: CDR1 SGHRS, CDR2 YFSETQ. This CDR3 has 14 residues. The CDR3 protein is CASRGTSGTYEQYF. CDR3 DNA sequence: TGCGCCAGCAGGGGGACTAGCGGGACCTACGAGCAGTACTTC.

The chain recombines TRBV7-9 with TRBJ2-5; 7 bases are shared with TRBD2. Per the germline V gene, CDR1 is SEHNR and CDR2 is FQNEAQ (reference sequence). The CDR3 sequence is 16 residues long. Trimming removed 4 bases from V and 3 bases from J; junction bases left unmatched: 11. CDR3 residues: CASSSGRSLKKETQYF. CDR3 in DNA: TGTGCCAGCAGCTCCGGGAGGAGCCTAAAGAAAGAGACCCAGTACTTC.